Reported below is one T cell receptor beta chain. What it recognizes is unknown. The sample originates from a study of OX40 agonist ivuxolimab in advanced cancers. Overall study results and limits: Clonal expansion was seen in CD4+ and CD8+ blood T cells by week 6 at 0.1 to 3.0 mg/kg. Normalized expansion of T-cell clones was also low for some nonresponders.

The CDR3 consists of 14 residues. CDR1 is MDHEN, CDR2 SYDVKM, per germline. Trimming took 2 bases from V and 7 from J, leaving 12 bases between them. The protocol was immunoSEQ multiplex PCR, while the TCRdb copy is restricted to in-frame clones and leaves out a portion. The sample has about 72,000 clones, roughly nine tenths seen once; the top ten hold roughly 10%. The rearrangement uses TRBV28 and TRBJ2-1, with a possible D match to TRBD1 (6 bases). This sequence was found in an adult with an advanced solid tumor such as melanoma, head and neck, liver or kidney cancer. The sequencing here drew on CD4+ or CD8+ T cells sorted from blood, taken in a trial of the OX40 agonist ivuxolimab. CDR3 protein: CASSLQMRGNEQFF. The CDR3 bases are TGTGCCAGCAGTTTACAAATGAGGGGGAATGAGCAGTTCTTC. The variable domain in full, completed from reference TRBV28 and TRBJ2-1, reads DVKVTQSSRYLVKRTGEKVFLECVQDMDHENMFWYRQDPGLGLRLIYFSYDVKMKEKGDIPEGYSVSREKKERFSLILESASTNQTSMYLCASSLQMRGNEQFFGPGTRLTVL.